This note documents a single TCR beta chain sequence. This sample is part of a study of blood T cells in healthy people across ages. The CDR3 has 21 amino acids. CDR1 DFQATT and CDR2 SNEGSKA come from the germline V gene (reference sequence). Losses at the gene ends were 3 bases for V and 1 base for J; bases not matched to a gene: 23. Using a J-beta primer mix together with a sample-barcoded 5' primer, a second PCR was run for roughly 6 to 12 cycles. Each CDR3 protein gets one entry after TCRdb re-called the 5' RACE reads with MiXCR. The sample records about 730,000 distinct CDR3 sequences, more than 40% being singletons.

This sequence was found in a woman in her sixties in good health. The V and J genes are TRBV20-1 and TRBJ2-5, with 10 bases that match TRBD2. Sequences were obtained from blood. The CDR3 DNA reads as TGCAGTGCTAGGGGGGACCTTCTAGCGGGAGTTCGAGCCGACCTCCAAGAGACCCAGTACTTC. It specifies CSARGDLLAGVRADLQETQYF.